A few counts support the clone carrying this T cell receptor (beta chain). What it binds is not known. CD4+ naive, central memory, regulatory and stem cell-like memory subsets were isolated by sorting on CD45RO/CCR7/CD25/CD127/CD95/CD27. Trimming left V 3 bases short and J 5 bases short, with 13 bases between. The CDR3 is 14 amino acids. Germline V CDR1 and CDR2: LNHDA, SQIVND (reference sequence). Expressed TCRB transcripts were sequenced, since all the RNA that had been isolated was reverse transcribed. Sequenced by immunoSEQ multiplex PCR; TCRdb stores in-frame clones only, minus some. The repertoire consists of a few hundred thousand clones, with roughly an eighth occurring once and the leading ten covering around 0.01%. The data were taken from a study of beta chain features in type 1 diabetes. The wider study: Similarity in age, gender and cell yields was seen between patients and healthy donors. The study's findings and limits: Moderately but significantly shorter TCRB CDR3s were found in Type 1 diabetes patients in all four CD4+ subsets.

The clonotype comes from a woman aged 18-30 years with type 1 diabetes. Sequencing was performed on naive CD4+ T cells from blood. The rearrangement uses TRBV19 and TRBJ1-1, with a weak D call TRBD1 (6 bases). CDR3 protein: CASSMGAGRTEAFF. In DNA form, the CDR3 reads TGTGCCAGTAGTATGGGGGCCGGACGGACTGAAGCTTTCTTT.